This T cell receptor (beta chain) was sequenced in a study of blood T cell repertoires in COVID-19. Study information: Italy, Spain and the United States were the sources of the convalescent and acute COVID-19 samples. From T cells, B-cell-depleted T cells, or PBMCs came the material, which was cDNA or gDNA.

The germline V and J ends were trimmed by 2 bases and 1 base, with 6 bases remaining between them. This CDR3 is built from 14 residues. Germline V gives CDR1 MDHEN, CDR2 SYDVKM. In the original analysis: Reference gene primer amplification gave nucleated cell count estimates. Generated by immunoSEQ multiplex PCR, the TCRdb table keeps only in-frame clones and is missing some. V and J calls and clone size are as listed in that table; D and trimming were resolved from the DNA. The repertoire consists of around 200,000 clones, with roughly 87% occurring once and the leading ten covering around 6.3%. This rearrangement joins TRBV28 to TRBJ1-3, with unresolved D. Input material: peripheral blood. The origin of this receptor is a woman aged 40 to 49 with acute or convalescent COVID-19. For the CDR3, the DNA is TGTGCCAGCAGTTTAGAGAGATCTGGAAACACCATATATTTT. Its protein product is CASSLERSGNTIYF.